The following is a T cell receptor beta chain sequence with its context. Its specificity is not known. This entry comes from a study of cytomegalovirus exposure and HLA in healthy donors. Study-level background: There were tens of millions of unique TCRs (from HLA-typed donors) in an early data release. Overall study results and limits: Common viral pathogens (according to a later analysis) appeared linked to several of the most significant clusters.

All the people who gave samples were healthy bone marrow donors. PCR primers comprised 60 Vbeta and 13 Jbeta primers. Repertoires were generated with immunoSEQ multiplex PCR, while TCRdb's copy carries only in-frame clones and drops some. The sample holds about 160,000 clones, 80% seen once. V was clipped by 3 bases and J by 3 bases; unmatched bases: 7. This CDR3 comprises 16 residues. Germline CDR1 SGHAT, CDR2 FQNNGV. The origin of this receptor is a man between 18 and 35 years old in good health and CMV-seropositive. This rearrangement joins TRBV11-2 to TRBJ1-2; TRBD1 agrees at 10 bases. Sequencing was done on a sample of PBMCs. CDR3 amino acids: CASSLIRDRGHYGYTF. The CDR3 DNA reads TGTGCCAGCAGCTTGATCCGGGACAGGGGCCACTATGGCTACACCTTC.